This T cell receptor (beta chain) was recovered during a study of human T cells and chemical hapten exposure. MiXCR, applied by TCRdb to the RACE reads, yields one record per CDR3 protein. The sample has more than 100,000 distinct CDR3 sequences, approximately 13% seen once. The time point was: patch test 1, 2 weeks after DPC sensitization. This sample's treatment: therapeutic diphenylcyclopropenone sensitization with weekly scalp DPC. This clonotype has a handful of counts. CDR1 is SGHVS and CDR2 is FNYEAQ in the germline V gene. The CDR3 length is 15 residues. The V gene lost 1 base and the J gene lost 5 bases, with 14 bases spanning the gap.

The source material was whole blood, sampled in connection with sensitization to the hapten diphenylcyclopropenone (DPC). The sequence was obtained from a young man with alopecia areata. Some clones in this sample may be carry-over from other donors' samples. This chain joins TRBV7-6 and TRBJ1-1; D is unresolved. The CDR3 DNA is TGTGCCAGCAGCTTAGATGGCACGGGTGGGACTGAAGCTTTCTTT. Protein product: CASSLDGTGGTEAFF.